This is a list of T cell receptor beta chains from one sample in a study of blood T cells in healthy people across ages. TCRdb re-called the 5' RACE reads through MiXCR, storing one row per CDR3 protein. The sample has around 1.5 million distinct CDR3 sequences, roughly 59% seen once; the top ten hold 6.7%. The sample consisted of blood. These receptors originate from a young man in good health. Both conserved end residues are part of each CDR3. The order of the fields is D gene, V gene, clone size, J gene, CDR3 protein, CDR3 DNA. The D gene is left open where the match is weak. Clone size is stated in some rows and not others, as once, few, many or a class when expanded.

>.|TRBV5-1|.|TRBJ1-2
CASSSTVTYGYTF
TGCGCCAGCAGCTCAACGGTGACCTATGGCTACACCTTC
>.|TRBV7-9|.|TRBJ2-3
CASSFSKDTQYF
TGTGCCAGCAGCTTCTCGAAAGATACGCAGTATTTT
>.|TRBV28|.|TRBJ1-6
CASSPPSWGLSYNSPLHF
TGTGCCAGCAGTCCCCCCTCCTGGGGTCTCTCCTATAATTCACCCCTCCACTTT
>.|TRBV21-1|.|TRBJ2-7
CASSQPIVPGRPKRHTYEQYF
TGTGCCAGCAGCCAACCTATCGTACCGGGACGGCCGAAACGCCACACGTACGAGCAGTACTTC
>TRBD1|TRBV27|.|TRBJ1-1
CASIGGTPRGAEAFF
TGTGCCAGCATCGGCGGTACTCCCAGGGGGGCTGAAGCTTTCTTT
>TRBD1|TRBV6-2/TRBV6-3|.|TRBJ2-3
CASSESGTGRTDTQYF
TGTGCCAGCAGCGAATCCGGGACAGGGCGGACAGATACGCAGTATTTT
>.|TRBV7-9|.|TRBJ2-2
CASSWRDTSGAANTGELFF
TGTGCCAGCAGCTGGAGGGACACCTCGGGAGCGGCGAACACCGGGGAGCTGTTTTTT
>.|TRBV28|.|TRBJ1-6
CASSSIGSPPLHF
TGTGCCAGCAGTTCTATCGGAAGTCCACCCCTCCACTTT
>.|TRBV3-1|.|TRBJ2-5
CACSQGVETQYF
TGTGCCTGCAGTCAAGGGGTAGAGACCCAGTACTTC
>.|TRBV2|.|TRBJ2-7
CASSEATGPSYEQYF
TGTGCCAGCAGTGAAGCGACAGGCCCTTCCTACGAGCAGTACTTC
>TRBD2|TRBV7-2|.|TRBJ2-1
CASSVRGSHNEQFF
TGTGCCAGCAGCGTCCGCGGGAGTCACAATGAGCAGTTCTTC
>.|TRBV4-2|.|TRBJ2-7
CASSQAGRTISYEQYF
TGTGCCAGCAGCCAAGCGGGACGGACGATCTCCTACGAGCAGTACTTC
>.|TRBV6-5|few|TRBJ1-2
CASSYSGPHYGYTF
TGTGCCAGCAGTTACTCGGGCCCGCACTATGGCTACACCTTC
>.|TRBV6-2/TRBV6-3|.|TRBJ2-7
CASDRLGRSYYEQYF
TGTGCCAGCGATCGACTCGGGCGAAGCTACTACGAGCAGTACTTC
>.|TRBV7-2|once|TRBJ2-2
CASSLMGGWGTGELFF
TGTGCCAGCAGCTTAATGGGCGGCTGGGGGACCGGGGAGCTGTTTTTT
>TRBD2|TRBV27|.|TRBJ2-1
CASSSWLAGGSSYNEQFF
TGTGCCAGCAGTTCGTGGCTAGCGGGGGGGAGCTCCTACAATGAGCAGTTCTTC
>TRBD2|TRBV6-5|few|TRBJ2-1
CASSLAGVEQFF
TGTGCCAGCAGTCTAGCGGGAGTGGAGCAGTTCTTC